Shown below are 19 T cell receptor beta chains from a single sample sequenced in a study of CD8+ T cells in alopecia areata. cDNA prepared by RNA extraction and subsequent reverse transcription served as the template for sequencing. Generated by immunoSEQ multiplex PCR, the TCRdb table keeps only in-frame clones and is missing some. The sample lists 200,000 or so clones, 57% occurring once. This specimen consisted of CD4+ T cells sorted from blood, obtained at week 0. All receptors derive from a human donor with alopecia areata.

This clone was observed a handful of times. The V gene is TRBV6-5, the J gene TRBJ1-5; D is ambiguous. The CDR3 runs to 14 residues. Trimming stripped 3 bases from V and 1 base from J, with 7 bases between. The germline V gene encodes CDR1 MNHEY and CDR2 SVGAGI. This chain's CDR3 is CASSYSVSNQPQHF. CDR3 sequence (DNA): TGTGCCAGCAGTTATAGCGTCAGCAATCAGCCCCAGCATTTT.

The chain carries TRBV29-1 and TRBJ1-1; D gene ambiguous. The CDR3 spans 10 residues. Germline V lookup: CDR1 SQVTM, CDR2 ANQGSEA. The V end was cut by 7 bases, the J end by 1 base, with 4 bases between. This CDR3 is CSAKNTEAFF. The CDR3 bases are TGCAGCGCCAAGAACACTGAAGCTTTCTTT.

The chain is built from TRBV7-8 and TRBJ1-6, with D hard to call. CDR1 and CDR2 from the germline V gene are SGHVS and FQNEAQ. V was trimmed by 2 bases and J by 8 bases, leaving 16 bases between them. The CDR3 totals 16 residues. DNA for the CDR3: TGTGCCAGCAGCTTACGCGGGTATAGCGTTGATTCACCCCTCCACTTT. Its protein product is CASSLRGYSVDSPLHF.

This rearrangement joins TRBV5-1 to TRBJ2-1, with TRBD2 as a possible D gene (7 bases). The germline V gene encodes CDR1 SGHRS and CDR2 YFSETQ. V was clipped by 4 bases and J by 3 bases, with 11 bases between them. The CDR3 spans 14 residues. Here the CDR3 reads CASSNREGYNEQFF. Here the CDR3 DNA reads TGCGCCAGCAGCAACAGGGAGGGCTACAATGAGCAGTTCTTC.

In this sample, this clone turned up a few times. V is TRBV27 and J is TRBJ1-1; perhaps TRBD1 as D (5 bases). The V end was cut by 6 bases, the J end by 7 bases, with 18 bases between. CDR3 length: 14 amino acids. The germline V gene encodes CDR1 MNHEY and CDR2 SMNVEV (reference sequence). CDR3 bases: TGTGCCAGCAGCGATCTCCAGGGCGTAGGTGAAGCTTTCTTT. Protein sequence: CASSDLQGVGEAFF.

The chain joins TRBV2 to TRBJ1-2, with D perhaps matching TRBD1 (5 bases). The CDR3 has 13 residues. Germline V lookup: CDR1 SNHLY, CDR2 FYNNEI. Trimming took off 6 bases at V and 4 bases at J, with 12 bases between the two ends. CDR3 in DNA: TGTGCCAGCAGCATCGAAACAGGCTATGGCTACACCTTC. As protein: CASSIETGYGYTF.

V gene TRBV9 combines with J gene TRBJ2-7; D uncertain. The CDR3 consists of 15 residues. The V end was cut by 2 bases, the J end by 3 bases, with 15 bases between. Germline CDR1 reads SGDLS; CDR2 reads YYNGEE. CDR3 nucleotide sequence: TGTGCCAGCAGCGTTGCCCCAGGACCCAACTACGAGCAGTACTTC. Protein sequence: CASSVAPGPNYEQYF.

This clone was counted a single time. The chain couples TRBV30 to TRBJ2-3; the D is unclear. The CDR3 spans 12 residues. V was shortened by 5 bases and J by 3 bases, with 9 bases between the two germline ends. The V gene's germline CDR1 is GTSNPN and CDR2 SVGIG (reference sequence). CDR3 sequence reads: CAWGEATDTQYF. CDR3 nucleotide sequence: TGTGCCTGGGGTGAGGCAACAGATACGCAGTATTTT.

The chain employs TRBV6-5 and TRBJ2-4; D might be TRBD1 (5 bases). The length of the CDR3 is 14 residues. Trimming removed 2 bases at V and 8 bases at J, with 13 bases between. In germline, CDR1 is MNHEY, CDR2 SVGAGI. CDR3 amino acids: CASSYETKGDIQYF. CDR3 bases: TGTGCCAGCAGTTACGAGACGAAAGGGGACATTCAGTACTTC.

As for this clone: Other DNA variants within this sample encode the same CDR3. The chain's CDR3 is CAWSVGETQYF. The CDR3 nucleotides are TGTGCCTGGAGTGTGGGTGAGACCCAGTACTTC. The rearrangement joins TRBV30 to TRBJ2-5; unclear D gene. V lost 0 bases and J 5 bases, leaving 4 bases between the germline ends. Germline loops: CDR1 GTSNPN, CDR2 SVGIG (reference sequence). The CDR3 runs to 11 residues.

This clone came up a few times. This rearrangement joins TRBV6-1 to TRBJ1-1, with D maybe TRBD1 (6 bases). CDR1 and CDR2 from the germline V gene are MNHNS and SASEGT. Trimming pared 5 bases from V and 4 bases from J, leaving 17 bases between. This CDR3 spans 15 amino acids. This CDR3 reads CASSLHRGGSTEAFF. CDR3 coding DNA: TGTGCCAGCAGTCTCCACCGAGGGGGTTCCACTGAAGCTTTCTTT.

The rearrangement links TRBV19 to TRBJ2-7; a possible D gene is TRBD2 (6 bases). CDR1 is LNHDA and CDR2 is SQIVND in the germline V gene (reference sequence). The CDR3 totals 14 residues. V was clipped by 6 bases and J by 11 bases, with 23 bases between them. CDR3 coding DNA: TGTGCCAGTAGCCCACGGGGAGGCCGGTCTATGGAGTACTTC. It encodes CASSPRGGRSMEYF.

This clone has just a few counts. The chain employs TRBV5-4 and TRBJ1-2; 7 nucleotides agree with TRBD1. V dropped 4 bases and J dropped 0; count of bases not matched to a gene: 3. The CDR3 contains 14 residues. Germline lookup yields CDR1 SGHNT and CDR2 YYREEE (reference sequence). For the CDR3, the DNA is TGTGCCAGCAGCCGGGACAGCTCTAACTATGGCTACACCTTC. Protein: CASSRDSSNYGYTF.

The V gene is TRBV29-1, the J gene TRBJ2-1, with 11 bases aligning to TRBD2. From germline, CDR1 is SQVTM and CDR2 ANQGSEA. This CDR3 is 15 amino acids long. V lost 4 bases, J lost 4 bases, and 6 bases stayed unmatched. The DNA of the CDR3 is TGCAGCGTTGCTTCGTTAGCGGGGGGGTACAATGAGCAGTTCTTC. Protein sequence: CSVASLAGGYNEQFF.

V is TRBV12-5 and J is TRBJ2-5; D is uncertain. V lost 4 bases, J lost 4 bases, and 7 bases lay in between. This CDR3 is 12 amino acids long. Germline CDR1 LGHNT, CDR2 FRNRAP. This chain's CDR3 is CASGSIPETQYF. The CDR3, as DNA: TGTGCTAGTGGTTCTATACCAGAGACCCAGTACTTC.

The chain employs TRBV4-1 and TRBJ1-5; D uncertain. There are 16 residues in the CDR3. Between the trimmed V and J ends, which lost 0 bases and 7 bases, there was a span of 16 bases. The germline gives CDR1 MGHRA, CDR2 YSYEKL. CDR3 region: CASSQEGADSRQPQHF. The CDR3 DNA follows: TGCGCCAGCAGCCAAGAAGGTGCGGATTCTAGGCAGCCCCAGCATTTT.

The chain recombines TRBV5-1 with TRBJ2-3; D remains unclear. Deletions cut 1 base from V and 5 bases from J, with 5 bases between. The length of the CDR3 is 12 residues. Germline V CDR1 and CDR2: SGHRS, YFSETQ. The CDR3 sequence: CASSLSRDTQYF. CDR3 DNA: TGCGCCAGCAGCTTGTCCAGAGATACGCAGTATTTT.

CDR3 residues: CASSVGVAGGNEQFF. Here the CDR3 DNA reads TGTGCCAGCAGCGTAGGAGTAGCGGGGGGGAATGAGCAGTTCTTC. The gene calls are TRBV9 and TRBJ2-1, with TRBD2 matching over 11 bases. CDR1 and CDR2 from the germline V gene are SGDLS and YYNGEE. J lost 7 bases, V lost 0 bases, and 3 bases had no gene match. The CDR3 is 15 residues long.

This clone was seen a few times. This CDR3 is CASINSGGNNEQFF. CDR3 nucleotides: TGTGCCAGCATCAACTCCGGCGGAAACAATGAGCAGTTCTTC. V is TRBV6-6 and J is TRBJ2-1; no clear D gene. The CDR3 loop spans 14 amino acids. V lost 7 bases and J 5 bases, leaving 15 bases between the germline ends. The germline gives CDR1 MNHNY, CDR2 SVGAGI (reference sequence).